What follows are 19 T cell receptor beta chains derived from one specimen sequenced in a study of cytotoxic CD8 clonotypes in ibrutinib-treated CLL. TCRdb keeps only in-frame clones here, not all; method: immunoSEQ multiplex PCR. The table records 35,000 or so clones, about 70% of them present only once. The sequences come from PBMCs, collected at disease progression, from a patient treated with ibrutinib. These receptors came from a human donor with chronic lymphocytic leukemia.

This clone is a singleton in its sample. The chain couples TRBV5-1 to TRBJ1-1; TRBD1 might be the D (6 bases). Germline lookup yields CDR1 SGHRS and CDR2 YFSETQ. The germline V and J ends were trimmed by 3 bases and 1 base, with 13 bases remaining between them. The CDR3 has 15 residues. CDR3 amino acids: CASSSGGTQNTEAFF. CDR3 bases: TGCGCCAGCAGCTCCGGGGGGACACAGAACACTGAAGCTTTCTTT.

This clone occurred a few times. V is TRBV5-1 and J is TRBJ2-3; D is perhaps TRBD1 or TRBD2 (5 bases each). CDR3 length: 16 residues. Per germline, CDR1 SGHRS and CDR2 YFSETQ. The germline V and J ends were trimmed by 0 bases and 3 bases, with 14 bases remaining between them. The CDR3 DNA follows: TGCGCCAGCAGCTTGGATTCGGGGCTTGGGACAGATACGCAGTATTTT. Amino acids: CASSLDSGLGTDTQYF.

This chain links TRBV10-3 with TRBJ2-5; a possible D gene is TRBD1 (6 bases). Germline V gene lookup returns CDR1 ENHRY and CDR2 SYGVKD. V dropped 10 bases and J dropped 5 bases, with 11 bases sitting between them. CDR3 length: 11 residues. CDR3 residues: CATQGSETQYF. The CDR3 nucleotides are TGTGCCACTCAGGGGAGCGAGACCCAGTACTTC.

Turning to this clone: The missing conserved phenylalanine or tryptophan at the end of this CDR3 makes a read error likely. The DNA is omitted, as the CDR3 cannot be located on it reliably, and the CDR3 follows TCRdb's listing. The rearrangement joins TRBV5-5 to TRBJ2-7. The CDR3 length is 11 residues, termini included. Germline CDR1 SGHKS, CDR2 YYEKEE (reference sequence). CDR3 protein: CASRPLGQENL.

The chain recombines TRBV7-9 with TRBJ1-1; 9 bases fit TRBD1. The V and J ends lost 3 bases and 4 bases, in that order; junction bases with no gene match: 6. CDR1 SEHNR and CDR2 FQNEAQ come from the germline V gene (reference sequence). The CDR3 spans 15 residues. The CDR3 region has the DNA TGTGCCAGCAGCTTGTGGGACAGGGTTGGCACTGAAGCTTTCTTT. Translation gives CASSLWDRVGTEAFF. Full variable domain (missing parts from reference TRBV7-9 and TRBJ1-1): DTGVSQNPRHKITKRGQNVTFRCDPISEHNRLYWYRQTLGQGPEFLTYFQNEAQLEKSRLLSDRFSAERPKGSFSTLEIQRTEQGDSAMYLCASSLWDRVGTEAFFGQGTRLTVV.

J is TRBJ2-7 and V is TRBV5-1; perhaps TRBD1 as D (6 bases). The CDR3 is 14 residues long. V lost 7 bases to trimming and J lost 7 bases, with 21 bases between them. Germline assignment: CDR1 SGHRS and CDR2 YFSETQ. CDR3 sequence (DNA): TGCGCCAGCGCCCCCAGACAGGCGCCGAGGGAGCAGTACTTC. Its translation is CASAPRQAPREQYF.

This clone was counted a few times. The gene calls are TRBV5-6 and TRBJ2-1; D assignment may be TRBD1 or TRBD2 (5 bases each). CDR3 size: 16 residues. Germline loops: CDR1 SGHDT, CDR2 YYEEEE. The germline V and J ends were trimmed by 4 bases and 0 bases, with 14 bases remaining between them. The CDR3 loop is CASSRDGTSSYNEQFF. The DNA for the CDR3 is TGTGCCAGCAGCAGGGACGGAACGAGCTCCTACAATGAGCAGTTCTTC.

This chain links TRBV29-1 with TRBJ1-2; TRBD1 agrees at 7 bases. The CDR3 has 12 amino acids. Trimming cost V 5 bases and J 2 bases; bases outside gene matches: 2. From germline, CDR1 is SQVTM and CDR2 ANQGSEA. The CDR3 loop reads CSVRDSNYGYTF. CDR3 DNA sequence: TGCAGCGTTAGGGACAGCAACTATGGCTACACCTTC.

There are a few counts of this clone. This chain connects TRBV27 to TRBJ2-1; 13 bases line up with TRBD2. CDR1 is MNHEY, CDR2 SMNVEV, per germline (reference sequence). This CDR3 spans 15 amino acids. The ends lost 3 bases at V and 9 bases at J; junction bases unmatched: 5. The CDR3 sequence: CASSFTSGGGGEQFF. In DNA form, the CDR3 reads TGTGCCAGCAGTTTCACTAGCGGGGGGGGAGGTGAGCAGTTCTTC.

The gene calls are TRBV12-5 and TRBJ2-6; 9 nucleotides agree with TRBD1. With 0 bases clipped from V and 1 base from J, the junction kept 16 bases outside the gene matches. This CDR3 is built from 22 residues. The V gene's germline CDR1 is LGHNT and CDR2 FRNRAP. CDR3 nucleotide sequence: TGTGCTAGTGGTTTGGTCACCACACTTATCCGGGACAGGGTGTCTGGGGCCAACGTCCTGACTTTC. Its translation: CASGLVTTLIRDRVSGANVLTF.

This clone was seen a handful of times. V is TRBV6-5 and J is TRBJ2-2, with 9 nucleotides matching TRBD2. Looked up from germline, CDR1 is MNHEY and CDR2 is SVGAGI. With 2 bases clipped from V and 9 bases from J, the junction kept 10 bases outside the gene matches. This CDR3 has 16 amino acids. The CDR3 loop is CASSYTTGLAGRELFF. In DNA, the CDR3 is TGTGCCAGCAGTTACACAACAGGGCTAGCGGGGAGGGAGCTGTTTTTT.

The chain links TRBV11-2 to TRBJ2-1, with a tentative D call TRBD1 (6 bases). From germline, CDR1 is SGHAT and CDR2 FQNNGV. Trimming took 5 bases from V and 5 from J, leaving 10 bases between them. The CDR3 is made up of 13 amino acids. The CDR3 spells CASSRGINNEQFF. CDR3 in DNA: TGTGCCAGCAGCAGGGGGATTAACAATGAGCAGTTCTTC. Using reference TRBV11-2 and TRBJ2-1 for the parts outside the CDR3, the full variable domain is EAGVAQSPRYKIIEKRQSVAFWCNPISGHATLYWYQQILGQGPKLLIQFQNNGVVDDSQLPKDRFSAERLKGVDSTLKIQPAKLEDSAVYLCASSRGINNEQFFGPGTRLTVL.

This clone is deemed medium-sized. The chain is built from TRBV5-1 and TRBJ2-5; TRBD1 is a possible D gene (6 bases). The CDR3 covers 13 residues. Germline V gene sequence: CDR1 SGHRS, CDR2 YFSETQ. V lost 4 bases and J lost 5, with 12 bases in between. The CDR3 nucleotides are TGCGCCAGCAGCGTGTCAGGGGTCGAGACCCAGTACTTC. This codes for CASSVSGVETQYF.

The V gene is TRBV5-1, the J gene TRBJ2-5, with D possibly called TRBD1 or TRBD2 (5 bases each). Judging by the DNA end, TRBJ2-7 fits better; the J call may be wrong. The germline V gene has CDR1 SGHRS and CDR2 YFSETQ. The CDR3 is 12 amino acids. CDR3 residues: CASSFGGYEQYF. The CDR3 DNA is TGCGCCAGCAGCTTTGGGGGCTACGAGCAGTACTTC.

This clone was detected only a few times. The rearrangement joins TRBV27 to TRBJ2-2; no firm D call. Germline assignment: CDR1 MNHEY and CDR2 SMNVEV (reference sequence). V lost 3 bases and J lost 4, with 15 bases in between. CDR3 length equals 16 residues. The CDR3: CASSLGLGWGTGELFF. DNA of the CDR3: TGTGCCAGCAGTTTGGGGTTAGGGTGGGGCACCGGGGAGCTGTTTTTT.

The rearrangement joins TRBV12-5 to TRBJ1-5; 8 nucleotides agree with TRBD1. Germline trimming cut 0 bases from V and 0 bases from J; bases unmatched to any gene: 16. CDR1 LGHNT and CDR2 FRNRAP come from the germline V gene. CDR3 length: 21 residues. Here the CDR3 reads CASGLVPTGTGPKNSNQPQHF. The CDR3 DNA follows: TGTGCTAGTGGTTTGGTCCCCACCGGGACAGGACCAAAAAATAGCAATCAGCCCCAGCATTTT.

In this sample, this clone turned up once. V is TRBV7-2 and J is TRBJ2-3, with a tentative D call TRBD2 (7 bases). The CDR3 spans 15 residues. V lost 1 base, J lost 4 bases, and 12 bases lay in between. Germline CDR1 SGHTA, CDR2 FQGNSA. CDR3 in DNA: TGTGCCAGCAGCTTAGTGGGGGGGCTTGCAGATACGCAGTATTTT. Translating it yields CASSLVGGLADTQYF.

In its sample, this clone was seen once. The V and J genes are TRBV25-1 and TRBJ1-4; the match to TRBD1 covers 7 bases. V was pared by 3 bases and J by 8 bases, with 9 bases of the junction left unmatched. The CDR3 contains 15 residues. From germline, CDR1 is MGHDK and CDR2 SYGVNS. The CDR3 bases are TGTGCCAGCAGTGAGCGACAGGGTTTTAGGGAAAAACTGTTTTTT. This gives the protein CASSERQGFREKLFF.

Judged by abundance, this clone is medium-sized. The V and J genes are TRBV11-2 and TRBJ2-2; D gene ambiguous. CDR1 and CDR2 from the germline V gene are SGHAT and FQNNGV. The ends were cut back, 0 bases at V and 1 base at J, with 3 bases in the middle. This CDR3 comprises 14 residues. The CDR3 protein is CASSLEWNTGELFF. DNA for the CDR3: TGTGCCAGCAGCTTAGAGTGGAACACCGGGGAGCTGTTTTTT.